This T cell receptor (beta chain) was sequenced during a study of identical twins. Findings of the study overall: With monozygotic twins, out-of-frame TCR alpha sharing exceeded what models estimated. A lower insertion count was a feature of abundant cord blood beta clonotypes, with no such feature in memory repertoires.

Concerning this clonotype itself: Its matching antigen is unknown.

CDR1 SNHLY and CDR2 FYNNEI come from the germline V gene. There are 11 residues in the CDR3. Trimming cost V 7 bases and J 4 bases, with 5 bases left between them. A universal primer binding site was introduced by template switching. The final cDNA contained unique molecular identifiers. One entry per CDR3 protein results from TCRdb running MiXCR on the 5' RACE reads. The sample has hundreds of thousands of distinct CDR3 sequences, more than 6.5% seen once. In addition, the sample was reused for a study of yellow fever vaccine responses in identical twins.

Material for sequencing was PBMCs. The J gene is TRBJ1-3, the V gene TRBV2; D is undetermined. The sequence was obtained from a woman aged 18-29 years in good health. In DNA form, the CDR3 reads TGTGCCAGCACGGACGGAAACACCATATATTTT. It codes for CASTDGNTIYF.